This TCR beta chain was recovered during a study of blood T cells in healthy people across ages. CDR1 and CDR2 from the germline V gene are MDHEN and SYDVKM. The CDR3 length is 14 residues. V lost 7 bases to trimming and J lost 1 base; unmatched junction nucleotides: 6. Regarding the study as a whole: Donors of long life had a larger count of naive CD4+ cells and greater diversity than aged donors. Diversity figures based on one million T cells were deemed too low.

Comments on this clonotype: What it binds is not known.

Primers used in a second PCR of roughly 7 to 12 cycles were a sample-barcoded 5' primer and a J-beta primer mix. Each CDR3 protein gets one entry after TCRdb re-called the 5' RACE reads with MiXCR. The sample holds over 450,000 distinct CDR3 sequences, approximately 25% seen once. The same data also went into a second study, on T cells of mothers and their children. Turning to that study: The sample comes from some 10 healthy Caucasian donors: mothers and children. In each mother, TCR beta CDR3 reads exceeded 8 million; in each child, they numbered 2.5 million to 3.5 million.

The source of this sequence is a boy younger than 18 in good health. The chain links TRBV28 to TRBJ1-1; 7 nucleotides agree with TRBD1. The sequencing input was blood. CDR3 DNA: TGTGCCAGCACTCTCGGGACAGCGAACACTGAAGCTTTCTTT. As protein: CASTLGTANTEAFF.